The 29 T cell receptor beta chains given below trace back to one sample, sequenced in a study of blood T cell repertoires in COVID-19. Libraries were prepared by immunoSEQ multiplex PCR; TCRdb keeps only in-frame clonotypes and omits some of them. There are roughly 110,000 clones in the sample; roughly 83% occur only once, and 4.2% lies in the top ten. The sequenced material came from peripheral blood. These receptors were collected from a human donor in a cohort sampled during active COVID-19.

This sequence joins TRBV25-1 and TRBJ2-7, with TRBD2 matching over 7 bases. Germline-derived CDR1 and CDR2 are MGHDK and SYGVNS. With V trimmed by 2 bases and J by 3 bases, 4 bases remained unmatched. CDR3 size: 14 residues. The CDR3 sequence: CASSESGARYEQYF. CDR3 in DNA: TGTGCCAGCAGTGAAAGCGGGGCCCGCTACGAGCAGTACTTC.

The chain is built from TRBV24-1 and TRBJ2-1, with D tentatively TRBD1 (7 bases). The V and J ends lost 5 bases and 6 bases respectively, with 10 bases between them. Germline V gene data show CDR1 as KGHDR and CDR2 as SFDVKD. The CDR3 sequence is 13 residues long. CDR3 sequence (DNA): TGTGCCACCAGTGTCCAGGGGGGCAATGAGCAGTTCTTC. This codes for CATSVQGGNEQFF.

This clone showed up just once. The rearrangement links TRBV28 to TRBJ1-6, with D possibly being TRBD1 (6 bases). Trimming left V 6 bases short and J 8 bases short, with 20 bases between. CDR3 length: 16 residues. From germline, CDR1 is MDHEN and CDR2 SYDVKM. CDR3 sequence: CASRTTGYGGDSPLHF. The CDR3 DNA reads TGTGCCAGCAGAACCACAGGGTACGGTGGGGATTCACCCCTCCACTTT.

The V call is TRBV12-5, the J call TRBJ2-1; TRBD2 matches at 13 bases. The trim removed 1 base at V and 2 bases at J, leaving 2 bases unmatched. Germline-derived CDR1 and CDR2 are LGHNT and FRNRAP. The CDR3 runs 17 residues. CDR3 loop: CASGLGLAGGAYNEQFF. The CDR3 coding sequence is TGTGCTAGTGGTTTGGGACTAGCGGGAGGTGCCTACAATGAGCAGTTCTTC.

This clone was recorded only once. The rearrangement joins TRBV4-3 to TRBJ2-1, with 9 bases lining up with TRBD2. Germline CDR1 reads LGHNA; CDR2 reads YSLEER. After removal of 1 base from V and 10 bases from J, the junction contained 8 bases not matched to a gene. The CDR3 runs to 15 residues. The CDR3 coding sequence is TGCGCCAGCAGCCAAGCGGCGGGAGGGCCGGGGGAGCAGTTCTTC. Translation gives CASSQAAGGPGEQFF.

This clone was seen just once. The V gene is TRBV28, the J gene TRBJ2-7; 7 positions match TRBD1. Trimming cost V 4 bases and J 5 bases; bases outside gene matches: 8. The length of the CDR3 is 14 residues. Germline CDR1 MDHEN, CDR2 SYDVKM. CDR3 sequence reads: CASSSRGGFDEQYV. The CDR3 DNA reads TGTGCCAGCAGTTCGAGAGGGGGCTTCGACGAGCAGTACGTC.

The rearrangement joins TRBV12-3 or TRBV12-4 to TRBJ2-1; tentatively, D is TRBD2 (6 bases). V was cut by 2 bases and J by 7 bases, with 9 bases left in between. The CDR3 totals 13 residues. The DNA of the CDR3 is TGTGCCAGCAGTTTAAGTCTAGCGAATGAGCAGTTCTTC. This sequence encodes CASSLSLANEQFF.

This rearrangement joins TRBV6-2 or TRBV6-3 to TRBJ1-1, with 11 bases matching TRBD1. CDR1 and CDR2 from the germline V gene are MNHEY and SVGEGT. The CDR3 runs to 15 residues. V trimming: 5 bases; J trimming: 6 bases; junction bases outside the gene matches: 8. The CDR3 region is CASSGRTGGEPEAFF. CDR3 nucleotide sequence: TGTGCCAGCAGTGGACGGACAGGGGGCGAACCTGAAGCTTTCTTT.

CDR3 residues: CASSTNPPGQAPGEKLFF. DNA of the CDR3: TGTGCCAGCAGCACTAACCCCCCCGGACAGGCGCCTGGGGAAAAACTGTTTTTT. The genes are TRBV3-1 (or the pseudogene TRBV3-2) and TRBJ1-4, with 7 positions matching TRBD1. The CDR3 runs 18 residues. With V trimmed by 5 bases and J by 8 bases, 20 bases remained unmatched. Germline CDR1 reads LGHDT; CDR2 reads YNNKEL (reference sequence).

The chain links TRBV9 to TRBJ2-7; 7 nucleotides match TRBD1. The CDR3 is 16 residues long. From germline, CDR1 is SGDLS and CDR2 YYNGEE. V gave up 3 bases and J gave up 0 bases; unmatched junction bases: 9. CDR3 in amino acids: CASSAGQDPSSYEQYF. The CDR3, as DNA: TGTGCCAGCAGCGCCGGACAGGACCCGAGCTCCTACGAGCAGTACTTC.

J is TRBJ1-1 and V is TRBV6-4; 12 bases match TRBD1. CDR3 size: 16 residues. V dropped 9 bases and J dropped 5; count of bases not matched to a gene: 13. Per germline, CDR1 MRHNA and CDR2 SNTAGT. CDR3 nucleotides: TGTGCCAGATCCCGGGGGACAGGGGGCTACCGAACTGAAGCTTTCTTT. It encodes CARSRGTGGYRTEAFF.

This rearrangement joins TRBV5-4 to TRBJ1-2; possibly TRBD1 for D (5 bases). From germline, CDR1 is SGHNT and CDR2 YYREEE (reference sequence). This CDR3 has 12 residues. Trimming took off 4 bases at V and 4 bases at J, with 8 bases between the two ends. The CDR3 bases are TGTGCCAGCAGCCAAGACAGCTATGGCTACACCTTC. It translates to CASSQDSYGYTF.

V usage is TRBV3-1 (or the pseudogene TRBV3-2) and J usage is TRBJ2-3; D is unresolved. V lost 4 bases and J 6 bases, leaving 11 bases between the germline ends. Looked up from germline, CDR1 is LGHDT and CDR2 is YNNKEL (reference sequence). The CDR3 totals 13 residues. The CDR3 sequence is CASSLLRVDTQYF. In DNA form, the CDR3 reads TGTGCCAGCAGCCTGCTGCGTGTCGATACGCAGTATTTT.

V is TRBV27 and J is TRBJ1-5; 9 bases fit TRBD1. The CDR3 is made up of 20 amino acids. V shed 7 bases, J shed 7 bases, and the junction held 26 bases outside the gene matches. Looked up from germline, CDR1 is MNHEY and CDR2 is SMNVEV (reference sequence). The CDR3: CASILAGNDNQQGARQPQHF. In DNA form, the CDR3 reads TGTGCCAGCATCCTTGCTGGAAATGATAATCAACAGGGGGCACGGCAGCCCCAGCATTTT.

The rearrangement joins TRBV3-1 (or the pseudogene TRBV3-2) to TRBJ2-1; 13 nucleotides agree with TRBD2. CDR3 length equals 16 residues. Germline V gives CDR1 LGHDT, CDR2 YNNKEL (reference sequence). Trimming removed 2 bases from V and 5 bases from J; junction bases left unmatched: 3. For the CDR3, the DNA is TGTGCCAGCAGCCAAACCGGACTAGCGGGAGACAATGAGCAGTTCTTC. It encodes CASSQTGLAGDNEQFF.

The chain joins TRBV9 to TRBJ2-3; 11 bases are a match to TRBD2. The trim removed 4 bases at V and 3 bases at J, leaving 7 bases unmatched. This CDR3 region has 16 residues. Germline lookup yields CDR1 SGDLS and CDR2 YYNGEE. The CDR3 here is CASSPLAGVGTDTQYF. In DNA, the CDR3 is TGTGCCAGCAGCCCACTAGCGGGAGTGGGTACAGATACGCAGTATTTT.

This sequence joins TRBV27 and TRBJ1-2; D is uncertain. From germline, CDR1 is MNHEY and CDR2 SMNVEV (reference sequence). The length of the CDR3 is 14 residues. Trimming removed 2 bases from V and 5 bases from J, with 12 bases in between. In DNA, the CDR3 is TGTGCCAGCAGTTTAACGGGTAGGACTTATGGCTACACCTTC. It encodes CASSLTGRTYGYTF.

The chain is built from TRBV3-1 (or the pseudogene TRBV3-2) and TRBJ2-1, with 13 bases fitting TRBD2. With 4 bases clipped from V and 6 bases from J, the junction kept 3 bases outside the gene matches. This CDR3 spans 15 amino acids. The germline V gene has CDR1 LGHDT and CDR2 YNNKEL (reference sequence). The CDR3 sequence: CASSPRTSGSNEQFF. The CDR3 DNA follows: TGTGCCAGCAGCCCTCGGACTAGCGGGAGCAATGAGCAGTTCTTC.

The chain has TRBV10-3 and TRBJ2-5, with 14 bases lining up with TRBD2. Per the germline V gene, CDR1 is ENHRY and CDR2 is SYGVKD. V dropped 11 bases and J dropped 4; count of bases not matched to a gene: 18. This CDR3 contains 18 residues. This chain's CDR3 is CAAAPGLAGAVVRETQYF. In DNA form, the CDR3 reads TGTGCCGCCGCCCCGGGACTAGCGGGAGCGGTTGTCCGAGAGACCCAGTACTTC.

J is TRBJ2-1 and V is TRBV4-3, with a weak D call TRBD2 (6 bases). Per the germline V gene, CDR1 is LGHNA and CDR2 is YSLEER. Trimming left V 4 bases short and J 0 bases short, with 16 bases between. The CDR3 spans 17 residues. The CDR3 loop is CASSRVAGTGSYNEQFF. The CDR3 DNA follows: TGCGCCAGCAGCCGAGTAGCAGGGACTGGCTCCTACAATGAGCAGTTCTTC.

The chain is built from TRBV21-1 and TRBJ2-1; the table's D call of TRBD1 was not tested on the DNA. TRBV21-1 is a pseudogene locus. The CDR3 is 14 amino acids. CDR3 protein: CASSNRSRGNEQFF. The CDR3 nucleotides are TGTGCCAGCAGCAACAGGTCAAGGGGCAATGAGCAGTTCTTC.

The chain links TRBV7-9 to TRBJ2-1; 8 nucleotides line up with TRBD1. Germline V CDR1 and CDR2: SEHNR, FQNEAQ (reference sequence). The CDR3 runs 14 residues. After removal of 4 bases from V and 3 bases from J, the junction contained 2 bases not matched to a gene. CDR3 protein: CASSSGTGYNEQFF. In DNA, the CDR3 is TGTGCCAGCAGCTCCGGGACAGGCTACAATGAGCAGTTCTTC.

In DNA form, the CDR3 reads TGTGCCATCAGCGGACAGGGGGCAGATACGCAGTATTTT. Its protein product is CAISGQGADTQYF. The chain uses TRBV10-3 and TRBJ2-3, with 10 bases lining up with TRBD1. V lost 6 bases and J lost 4; bases outside the gene matches: 1. This CDR3 spans 13 amino acids. Germline V gives CDR1 ENHRY, CDR2 SYGVKD.

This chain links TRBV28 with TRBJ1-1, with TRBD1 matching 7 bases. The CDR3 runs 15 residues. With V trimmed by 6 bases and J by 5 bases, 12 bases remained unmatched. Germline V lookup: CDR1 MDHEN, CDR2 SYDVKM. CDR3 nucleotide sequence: TGTGCCAGCAGCCCACTCGACAGGGTGGGGACTGAAGCTTTCTTT. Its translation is CASSPLDRVGTEAFF.

The DNA for the CDR3 is TGTGCCAGCAGCTTTGGACTAGCGGGAGCAGGGGGGGAGACCCAGTACTTC. Amino acid sequence: CASSFGLAGAGGETQYF. The V gene is TRBV7-2, the J gene TRBJ2-5; TRBD2 aligns across 13 bases. The CDR3 contains 17 residues. Trimming cost V 3 bases and J 5 bases; bases outside gene matches: 9. Per germline, CDR1 SGHTA and CDR2 FQGNSA.

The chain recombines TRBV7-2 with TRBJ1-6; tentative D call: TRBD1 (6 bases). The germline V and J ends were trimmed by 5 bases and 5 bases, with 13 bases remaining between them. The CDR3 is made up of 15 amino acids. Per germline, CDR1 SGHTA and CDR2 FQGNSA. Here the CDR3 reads CASSRQGIDNSPLHF. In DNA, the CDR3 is TGTGCCAGCAGCCGCCAGGGGATCGATAATTCACCCCTCCACTTT.

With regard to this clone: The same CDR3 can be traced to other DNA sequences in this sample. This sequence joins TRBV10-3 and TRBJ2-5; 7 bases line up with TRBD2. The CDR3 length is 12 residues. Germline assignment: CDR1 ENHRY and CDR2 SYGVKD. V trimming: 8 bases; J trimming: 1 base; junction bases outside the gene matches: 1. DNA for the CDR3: TGTGCCATCTCTAGCGGCCAAGAGACCCAGTACTTC. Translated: CAISSGQETQYF.

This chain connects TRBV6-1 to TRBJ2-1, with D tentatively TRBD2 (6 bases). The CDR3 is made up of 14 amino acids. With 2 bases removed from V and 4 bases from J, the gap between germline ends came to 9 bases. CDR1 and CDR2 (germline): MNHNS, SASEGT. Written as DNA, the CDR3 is TGTGCCAGCAGTGAAAGGAGGGGTTACAATGAGCAGTTCTTC. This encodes CASSERRGYNEQFF.

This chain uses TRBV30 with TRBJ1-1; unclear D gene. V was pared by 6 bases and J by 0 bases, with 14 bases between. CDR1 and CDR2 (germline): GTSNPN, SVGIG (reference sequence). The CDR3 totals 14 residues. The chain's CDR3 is CACTKRSVNTEAFF. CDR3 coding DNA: TGTGCCTGCACAAAGCGGTCAGTGAACACTGAAGCTTTCTTT.